Below are 19 T cell receptor beta chains sequenced from a single sample in a study of cytomegalovirus exposure and HLA in healthy donors (dated by TCRdb to the late 2010s). The library was prepared using the immunoSEQ multiplex PCR assay. A mixture of 60 forward primers for TCR Vbeta segments and 13 reverse primers for TCR Jbeta segments was used in the multiplex PCR. TCRdb took over this immuneACCESS table, retaining in-frame rearrangements with V and J assigned. Such tables are incomplete; in checked studies, under half of the missing clones stem from an unresolved V gene, and the remainder is unexplained. In all, the sample holds roughly 84,000 clones, and about 79% of those were seen once. Of the sample, around 6% is held by the ten largest clones. Sequenced material: PBMCs. The origin of the receptors is a male donor in good health and CMV-seropositive.

V and J are TRBV11-2 and TRBJ2-7; D might be TRBD1 (5 bases). Trimming stripped 4 bases from V and 2 bases from J, with 12 bases between. The germline gives CDR1 SGHAT, CDR2 FQNNGV. The CDR3 sequence is 14 residues long. CDR3 in DNA: TGTGCCAGCAGCTGGTCGAAGGGGACCTACGAGCAGTACTTC. Residues: CASSWSKGTYEQYF.

The sample holds one count of this clone. This chain joins TRBV28 and TRBJ2-1, with 9 bases fitting TRBD1. The CDR3 length is 16 residues. Trimming took 3 bases from V and 7 from J; bases not matched to a gene: 10. The germline CDR1 and CDR2 sequences are MDHEN and SYDVKM. The CDR3 DNA sequence: TGTGCCAGCAGTTTTCCTCCGGGACAGGGTAGTAATGAGCAGTTCTTC. Translation gives CASSFPPGQGSNEQFF.

V is TRBV2 and J is TRBJ2-1, with 9 bases matching TRBD1. This CDR3 comprises 13 residues. With 10 bases clipped from V and 9 bases from J, the junction kept 10 bases outside the gene matches. Per germline, CDR1 SNHLY and CDR2 FYNNEI. In DNA form, the CDR3 reads TGTGCCATGAGTCGTGGGACAGGGATTGAGCAGTTCTTC. Amino acids: CAMSRGTGIEQFF. Full variable domain (remainder filled in from reference TRBV2 and TRBJ2-1): EPEVTQTPSHQVTQMGQEVILRCVPISNHLYFYWYRQILGQKVEFLVSFYNNEISEKSEIFDDQFSVERPDGSNFTLKIRSTKLEDSAMYFCAMSRGTGIEQFFGPGTRLTVL.

The chain couples TRBV10-3 to TRBJ2-5; D might be TRBD2 (6 bases). Germline V gene sequence: CDR1 ENHRY, CDR2 SYGVKD. V lost 0 bases, J lost 11 bases, and 13 bases lay in between. The CDR3 sequence is 13 residues long. CDR3 residues: CAISESSPGEQYF. DNA for the CDR3: TGTGCCATCAGTGAGTCGTCCCCGGGGGAGCAGTACTTC.

V gene TRBV9 combines with J gene TRBJ2-1, with 11 bases aligning to TRBD2. The junction had 5 bases not matched to a gene; V was cut back by 4 bases and J by 5 bases. The V gene's germline CDR1 is SGDLS and CDR2 YYNGEE. The CDR3 consists of 15 residues. The CDR3 region is CASSLLAGVHNEQFF. The CDR3 DNA is TGTGCCAGCAGCCTACTAGCGGGAGTCCACAATGAGCAGTTCTTC.

This chain connects TRBV19 to TRBJ2-4, with 7 bases lining up with TRBD2. The CDR3 has 15 residues. V lost 6 bases to trimming and J lost 6 bases; unmatched junction nucleotides: 11. CDR1 is LNHDA, CDR2 SQIVND, per germline (reference sequence). The CDR3 loop reads CASRLAGAGVNIQYF. CDR3 DNA: TGTGCCAGTAGGCTAGCCGGCGCGGGGGTAAACATTCAGTACTTC.

The J gene is TRBJ1-1, the V gene TRBV10-3; the D gene is possibly TRBD1 (6 bases). The CDR3 contains 13 residues. In germline, CDR1 is ENHRY, CDR2 SYGVKD. The V and J ends lost 6 bases and 3 bases respectively, with 11 bases between them. The CDR3 DNA reads TGTGCCATCAGCGGGGGGCTCGACACTGAAGCTTTCTTT. Amino acid sequence: CAISGGLDTEAFF.

CDR3 amino acids: CASAQGARQPQHF. CDR3 bases: TGTGCCAGTGCACAGGGGGCGCGGCAGCCCCAGCATTTT. This chain joins TRBV19 and TRBJ1-5; 9 bases agree with TRBD1. V lost 8 bases, J lost 7 bases, and 6 bases stayed unmatched. Germline lookup yields CDR1 LNHDA and CDR2 SQIVND (reference sequence). The CDR3 is made up of 13 amino acids.

As regards this clone: Other DNA sequences in the same sample also yield this CDR3. This sequence joins TRBV30 and TRBJ2-1, with 7 bases identical to TRBD2. This CDR3 is 15 amino acids long. Looked up from germline, CDR1 is GTSNPN and CDR2 is SVGIG (reference sequence). Trimming took 0 bases from V and 4 from J; bases not matched to a gene: 6. CDR3 coding DNA: TGTGCCTGGAGTGTGGGAAGCGGGGCGTACAATGAGCAGTTCTTC. Encoded protein: CAWSVGSGAYNEQFF.

This chain connects TRBV13 to TRBJ2-7, with 11 bases matching TRBD2. The CDR3 has 17 amino acids. The J segment lost 0 bases and the V segment lost 5 bases, leaving 9 bases of the junction unmatched. From germline, CDR1 is PRHDT and CDR2 FYEKMQ (reference sequence). The CDR3 region has the DNA TGTGCCAGCAGCGCAGAATCTAGCGGGGGGCCCTCCTACGAGCAGTACTTC. It encodes CASSAESSGGPSYEQYF.

Concerning this clone: Sequence at one end of the junction differs from germline and may be a read error. The chain uses TRBV27 and TRBJ1-2; possible D gene TRBD1, 5 bases. The CDR3 loop spans 15 amino acids. Per the germline V gene, CDR1 is MNHEY and CDR2 is SMNVEV (reference sequence). Here the CDR3 DNA reads TGTGCCAGCAGTTTTTCAGGGCAAGCTAACTATGGCTACCCCTTC. Residues: CASSFSGQANYGYPF.

The chain joins TRBV18 to TRBJ1-1; D unclear. Germline CDR1 KGHSH, CDR2 LQKENI. Trimming took off 2 bases at V and 4 bases at J, with 26 bases between the two ends. The CDR3 covers 19 residues. DNA for the CDR3: TGTGCCAGCTCACCAGTGGTGTCCGCCCCCCATCCCCGGGGCACTGAAGCTTTCTTT. As protein: CASSPVVSAPHPRGTEAFF.

This clone is a singleton in its sample. The rearrangement joins TRBV7-8 to TRBJ1-5, with 9 bases identical to TRBD1. CDR1 and CDR2 from the germline V gene are SGHVS and FQNEAQ. V lost 3 bases and J lost 0; bases outside the gene matches: 9. The CDR3 loop spans 18 amino acids. CDR3 amino acids: CASSLLGQGPYSNQPQHF. CDR3 DNA sequence: TGTGCCAGCAGCTTGCTGGGACAGGGACCTTATAGCAATCAGCCCCAGCATTTT.

The chain has TRBV7-2 and TRBJ1-5; tentatively, D is TRBD1 (5 bases). Germline V gene data show CDR1 as SGHTA and CDR2 as FQGNSA. This CDR3 comprises 15 residues. V lost 1 base and J lost 2, with 9 bases in between. The CDR3: CASSLESRGNQPQHF. The CDR3 coding sequence is TGTGCCAGCAGCTTAGAGTCCAGGGGCAATCAGCCCCAGCATTTT.

The chain joins TRBV7-8 to TRBJ1-2; a possible D gene is TRBD1 (5 bases). The CDR3 has 15 amino acids. V dropped 0 bases and J dropped 4 bases, with 12 bases sitting between them. Germline V lookup: CDR1 SGHVS, CDR2 FQNEAQ. The CDR3: CASSLAGQGGYGYTF. The CDR3 DNA reads TGTGCCAGCAGCTTAGCGGGGCAGGGAGGCTATGGCTACACCTTC. The variable domain in full, completed from reference TRBV7-8 and TRBJ1-2, reads GAGVSQSPRYKVAKRGQDVALRCDPISGHVSLFWYQQALGQGPEFLTYFQNEAQLDKSGLPSDRFFAERPEGSVSTLKIQRTQQEDSAVYLCASSLAGQGGYGYTFGSGTRLTVV.

The rearrangement links TRBV27 to TRBJ1-1; TRBD1 matches 7 bases. The germline CDR1 and CDR2 sequences are MNHEY and SMNVEV (reference sequence). Unmatched junction bases numbered 6, after V lost 6 bases and J lost 2 bases. This CDR3 comprises 14 residues. The CDR3 DNA reads as TGTGCCAGCAGCCCGGGACAGATAAACACTGAAGCTTTCTTT. Its protein product is CASSPGQINTEAFF.

The chain carries TRBV18 and TRBJ1-2; unclear D gene. Trimming stripped 2 bases from V and 5 bases from J, with 12 bases between. In germline, CDR1 is KGHSH, CDR2 LQKENI. CDR3 size: 14 residues. The chain's CDR3 is CASSPSASGYGYTF. The CDR3 nucleotides are TGTGCCAGCTCACCAAGTGCTTCAGGTTATGGCTACACCTTC. The complete variable domain, with remaining parts taken from reference TRBV18 and TRBJ1-2, reads NAGVMQNPRHLVRRRGQEARLRCSPMKGHSHVYWYRQLPEEGLKFMVYLQKENIIDESGMPKERFSAEFPKEGPSILRIQQVVRGDSAAYFCASSPSASGYGYTFGSGTRLTVV.

The CDR3 nucleotides are TGTGCCAGCAGTTCAGATGATAGCAATCAGCCCCAGCATTTT. Amino acids: CASSSDDSNQPQHF. This chain connects TRBV28 to TRBJ1-5; D is uncertain. The CDR3 totals 14 residues. The V end was cut by 4 bases, the J end by 0 bases, with 7 bases between. Germline-derived CDR1 and CDR2 are MDHEN and SYDVKM.

The rearrangement joins TRBV5-1 to TRBJ2-7; D might be TRBD1 (6 bases). The germline V and J ends were trimmed by 2 bases and 2 bases, with 14 bases remaining between them. CDR1 and CDR2 from the germline V gene are SGHRS and YFSETQ. The CDR3 runs 15 residues. The chain's CDR3 is CASSFVRQVTYEQYF. The DNA for the CDR3 is TGCGCCAGCAGCTTTGTAAGACAGGTAACCTACGAGCAGTACTTC.